This T cell receptor beta chain came from a study of OX40 agonist ivuxolimab in advanced cancers. Systemic immunosuppression or a history of autoimmune disease excluded patients. Profiled with immunoSEQ multiplex PCR; TCRdb holds only in-frame clones, not every one. The sample yields 58,000 or so clones, roughly four fifths seen once. Here the sequenced sample was CD4+ or CD8+ T cells sorted from blood, taken in a trial of the OX40 agonist ivuxolimab. This clonotype was obtained from an adult with an advanced solid tumor such as melanoma, head and neck, liver or kidney cancer.

The CDR3 DNA follows: TGCGCCAGCAGCCTCGGACTAGCGGGTATGGAACAAGAGACCCAGTACTTC. It is translated as CASSLGLAGMEQETQYF. The V call is TRBV5-1, the J call TRBJ2-5; 11 bases match TRBD2. The CDR3 is 17 amino acids. The V gene's germline CDR1 is SGHRS and CDR2 YFSETQ. V gave up 4 bases and J gave up 2 bases; unmatched junction bases: 10.